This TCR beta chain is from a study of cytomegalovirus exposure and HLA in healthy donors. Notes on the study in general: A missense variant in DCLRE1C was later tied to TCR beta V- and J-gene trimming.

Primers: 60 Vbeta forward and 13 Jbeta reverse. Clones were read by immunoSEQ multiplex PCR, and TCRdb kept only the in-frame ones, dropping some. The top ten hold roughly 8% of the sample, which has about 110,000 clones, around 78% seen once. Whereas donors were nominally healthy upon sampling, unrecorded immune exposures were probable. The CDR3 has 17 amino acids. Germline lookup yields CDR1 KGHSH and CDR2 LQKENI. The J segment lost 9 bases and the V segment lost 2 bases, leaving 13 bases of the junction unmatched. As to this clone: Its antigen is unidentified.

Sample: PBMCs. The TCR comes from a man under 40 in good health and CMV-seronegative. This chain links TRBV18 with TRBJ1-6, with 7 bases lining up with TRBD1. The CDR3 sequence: CASSPSLGQDGISPLHF. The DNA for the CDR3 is TGTGCCAGCTCACCATCTCTCGGACAGGACGGGATTTCACCCCTCCACTTT.